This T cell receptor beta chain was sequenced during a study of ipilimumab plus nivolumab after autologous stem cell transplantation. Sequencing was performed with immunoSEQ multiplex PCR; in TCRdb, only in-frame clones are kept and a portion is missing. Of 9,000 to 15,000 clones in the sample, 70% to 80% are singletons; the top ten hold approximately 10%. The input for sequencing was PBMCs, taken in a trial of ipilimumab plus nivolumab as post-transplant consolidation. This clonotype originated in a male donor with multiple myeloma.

DNA for the CDR3: TGTGCCAGCAGCGTAGATCAGGGAAACACCGGGGAGCTGTTTTTT. This sequence encodes CASSVDQGNTGELFF. The chain uses TRBV7-3 and TRBJ2-2; D is perhaps TRBD1 (5 bases). The germline CDR1 and CDR2 sequences are SGHTA and FQGTGA. This CDR3 spans 15 amino acids. Trimming stripped 5 bases from V and 2 bases from J, with 12 bases between. The variable domain in full, completed from reference TRBV7-3 and TRBJ2-2, reads GAGVSQTPSNKVTEKGKYVELRCDPISGHTALYWYRQSLGQGPEFLIYFQGTGAADDSGLPNDRFFAVRPEGSVSTLKIQRTERGDSAVYLCASSVDQGNTGELFFGEGSRLTVL.